The rows below give T cell receptor beta chains drawn from one sample of a study of cytomegalovirus exposure and HLA in healthy donors. The protocol was immunoSEQ multiplex PCR, while the TCRdb copy is restricted to in-frame clones and leaves out a portion. Recorded for this sample: around 50,000 clones. The material sequenced was PBMCs. The receptors shown here come from a female donor in good health and CMV-seronegative. Both conserved end residues are part of each CDR3. D genes are given only for firm matches.

>TRBV19|NA|TRBJ1-2
TGTGCCAGTAGTCCCCGGACAGCTCATAACTATGGCTACACCTTC
CASSPRTAHNYGYTF
>TRBV30|NA|TRBJ1-2
TGTGCCTGGAGTGGCGGAGTAGGCTACACCTTC
CAWSGGVGYTF
>TRBV11-3|TRBD1|TRBJ1-2
TGTGCCAGCAGCTCGGGTCCCGGGACAGGGATCTATGGCTACACCTTC
CASSSGPGTGIYGYTF
>TRBV7-9|TRBD1|TRBJ2-4
TGTGCCAGCAGCCCCACGGGACAGGGTTTTGACATTCAGTACTTC
CASSPTGQGFDIQYF
>TRBV9|NA|TRBJ1-1
TGTGCCAGCAGCGTACAGGGGCAGGGCACTGAAGCTTTCTTT
CASSVQGQGTEAFF
>TRBV30|NA|TRBJ1-2
TGTGCCTGGAGTAAACCCGGAGTTTCTAACTATGGCTACACCTTC
CAWSKPGVSNYGYTF
>TRBV10-3|NA|TRBJ1-1
TGTGCCATCAGTGACGGGTTGCTAACTGAAGCTTTCTTT
CAISDGLLTEAFF
>TRBV5-1|NA|TRBJ1-5
TGCGCCAGCAGCCCCAAACCCGGGAATCAGCCCCAGCATTTT
CASSPKPGNQPQHF
>TRBV6-6|NA|TRBJ1-2
TGTGCCAGCAGCCCATCCCTATGGGGCAGGGACTATGGCTACACCTTC
CASSPSLWGRDYGYTF
>TRBV18|NA|TRBJ2-5
TGTGCCAGCTCACCTCCCGGGGAGGAGACCCAGTACTTC
CASSPPGEETQYF
>TRBV18|NA|TRBJ1-4
TGTGCCAGCTCACCAGGACAGCTGTCATGGAGTGAAAAACTGTTTTTT
CASSPGQLSWSEKLFF
>TRBV6-5|TRBD2|TRBJ2-7
TGTGCCAGCAGTTGGGCGGGAGGTGCCTACGAGCAGTACTTC
CASSWAGGAYEQYF
>TRBV6-1|TRBD1|TRBJ1-6
TGTGCCAGCAGTGAAGCCCCGACAGGGGGGAATTCACCCCTCCACTTT
CASSEAPTGGNSPLHF
>TRBV12-5|TRBD2|TRBJ2-4
TGTGCTAGCCAGCGGGAGGCAAACATTCAGTACTTC
CASQREANIQYF
>TRBV5-1|NA|TRBJ2-1
TGCGCCAGCAGCTTGGAACTCTACAATGAGCAGTTCTTC
CASSLELYNEQFF
>TRBV18|NA|TRBJ2-7
TGTGCCAGCTCACCGGGCGGCCGAGGGGGAGATTACGAGCAGTACTTC
CASSPGGRGGDYEQYF
>TRBV7-9|NA|TRBJ1-2
TGTGCCAGCAGCTGGGCAGGGAACTATGGCTACACCTTC
CASSWAGNYGYTF
>TRBV4-2|TRBD1|TRBJ1-6
TGTGCCAGCAGCCCCCGTTTATTGGGGGACAGCTATAATTCACCCCTCCACTTT
CASSPRLLGDSYNSPLHF
>TRBV18|TRBD1|TRBJ2-7
TGTGCCAGCTCACCACAGGGACAGGGGGCTGTGGAGCAGTACTTC
CASSPQGQGAVEQYF
>TRBV4-2|TRBD1|TRBJ1-2
TGTGCCAGCAGCGGACAGGGGGCGAGGTATGGCTACACCTTC
CASSGQGARYGYTF
>TRBV7-9|NA|TRBJ1-2
TGTGCCAGCAGCTATTTCGGACAGAGACCAGGAGGCTACACCTTC
CASSYFGQRPGGYTF
>TRBV5-1|TRBD1|TRBJ1-2
TGCGCCAGCAGCGAGACAGGGGACTATGGCTACACCTTC
CASSETGDYGYTF
>TRBV2|TRBD1|TRBJ1-5
TGTGCCAGCAAGGGGACAGTATCGGGGCCCCAGCATTTT
CASKGTVSGPQHF
>TRBV6-6|NA|TRBJ2-1
TGTGCCAGCAAGTCGGGTTTGGCGAATGAGCAGTTCTTC
CASKSGLANEQFF
>TRBV29-1|NA|TRBJ2-1
TGCAGCGCCCATCCGGTCCTCGTCGGTGAGCAGTTCTTC
CSAHPVLVGEQFF
>TRBV29-1|NA|TRBJ2-7
TGCAGCGTTGACCTAGAAAAGGATGACGCCTACGAGCAGTACTTC
CSVDLEKDDAYEQYF
>TRBV30|NA|TRBJ1-1
TGTGCCTGGAGTGTTCGACTCACTGAAGCTTTCTTT
CAWSVRLTEAFF
>TRBV6-5|TRBD1|TRBJ2-7
TGTGCCAGCAGTACCCGACAGGGTACCTCCTACGAGCAGTACTTC
CASSTRQGTSYEQYF
>TRBV2|NA|TRBJ1-5
TGTGCCAGCGCCACAGATTATAGCAATCAGCCCCAGCATTTT
CASATDYSNQPQHF
>TRBV29-1|TRBD1|TRBJ1-1
TGCAGCGTTGAACAGGGGGCCACTGAAGCTTTCTTT
CSVEQGATEAFF
>TRBV6-6|TRBD1|TRBJ1-6
TGTGCCAGCGTAAGAACAGGGGGTGGCTCACCCCTCCACTTT
CASVRTGGGSPLHF
>TRBV9|NA|TRBJ2-1
TGTGCCAGCAGCGTAGTCCCAGATAACAATGAGCAGTTCTTC
CASSVVPDNNEQFF
>TRBV5-4|NA|TRBJ2-2
TGTGCCAGCAGCTTGGGCGGGCCCGGCGGGGAGCTGTTTTTT
CASSLGGPGGELFF
>TRBV29-1|NA|TRBJ1-1
TGCAGCGTTGAAGCAGCGGAGGCGGACACTGAAGCTTTCTTT
CSVEAAEADTEAFF
>TRBV18|NA|TRBJ2-5
TGTGCCAGCTCACCTATAACAGCAACTCAAGAGACCCAGTACTTC
CASSPITATQETQYF
>TRBV27|NA|TRBJ1-5
TGTGCCAGCAGTCGGGTTCTAGCGGCTCAGCCCCAGCATTTT
CASSRVLAAQPQHF
>TRBV5-1|NA|TRBJ2-5
TGCGCCAGCAGCTTCTACAGTAATACCCAAGAGACCCAGTACTTC
CASSFYSNTQETQYF
>TRBV29-1|NA|TRBJ1-2
TGCAGCGTGGGTGGGGACATCGGCGGAGGCTACACCTTC
CSVGGDIGGGYTF
>TRBV5-1|NA|TRBJ1-1
TGCGCCAGCAGCCAAACCGCAGGGGCCAACACTGAAGCTTTCTTT
CASSQTAGANTEAFF
>TRBV5-4|TRBD1|TRBJ2-5
TGTGCCAGCAGCTTGGCCCCAGGGGGCACCGCGGAGACCCAGTACTTC
CASSLAPGGTAETQYF
>TRBV7-9|TRBD1|TRBJ1-1
TGTGCCAGCAGTCTACAGGGGGGCACTGAAGCTTTCTTT
CASSLQGGTEAFF
>TRBV30|TRBD1|TRBJ1-2
TGTGCCTGGAGTCCACCCCCGGGACAGGGGGCGGTTAACTATGGCTACACCTTC
CAWSPPPGQGAVNYGYTF
>TRBV29-1|TRBD1|TRBJ1-1
TGCAGCGTTGAAGACCCTAGACAGGGAAACACTGAAGCTTTCTTT
CSVEDPRQGNTEAFF
>TRBV7-9|NA|TRBJ1-4
TGTGCCAGCAGCTTTCCACAAACAACTAATGAAAAACTGTTTTTT
CASSFPQTTNEKLFF
>TRBV4-3|NA|TRBJ2-7
TGCGCCAGCAGCCAAGATTCCCAAGAGGTCTTCGGGACTTCCTACGAGCAGTACTTC
CASSQDSQEVFGTSYEQYF
>TRBV6-5|NA|TRBJ2-3
TGTGCCAGTCGGAGCCCCGACACAGATACGCAGTATTTT
CASRSPDTDTQYF
>TRBV25-1|NA|TRBJ1-2
TGTGCCAGCAGACGGGGTACTCTTGGCTACACCTTC
CASRRGTLGYTF
>TRBV30|NA|TRBJ1-5
TGTGCCTGGAGAGGACAGTACAATCAGCCCCAGCATTTT
CAWRGQYNQPQHF
>TRBV25-1|NA|TRBJ2-5
TGTGCCAGCAGTGCTGAGGAGACCCAGTACTTC
CASSAEETQYF
>TRBV4-1|NA|TRBJ1-2
TGCGCCAGCAGCCAAGGGGGAGGGCTGACCTATGGCTACACCTTC
CASSQGGGLTYGYTF
>TRBV27|NA|TRBJ1-5
TGTGCCAGCAGTTTCCAGGGGACGAATCAGCCCCAGCATTTT
CASSFQGTNQPQHF
>TRBV30|TRBD1|TRBJ1-2
TGTGCCTGGAGTGTAGGGGGCCTCTATGGCTACACCTTC
CAWSVGGLYGYTF
>TRBV7-6|TRBD2|TRBJ2-2
TGTGCCAGCAGCTTCGGGGGGTTCGCCGGGGAGCTGTTTTTT
CASSFGGFAGELFF
>TRBV29-1|TRBD1|TRBJ1-4
TGCAGCGTTTCCCAGGGGGCGCGGACTAATGAAAAACTGTTTTTT
CSVSQGARTNEKLFF
>TRBV5-1|NA|TRBJ2-1
TGCGCCAGCAGCCTAGGGGGGGCCCCCGATGAGCAGTTCTTC
CASSLGGAPDEQFF
>TRBV5-1|NA|TRBJ1-1
TGCGCCAGCAGCTTGGATACAGGCTCTAACACTGAAGCTTTCTTT
CASSLDTGSNTEAFF